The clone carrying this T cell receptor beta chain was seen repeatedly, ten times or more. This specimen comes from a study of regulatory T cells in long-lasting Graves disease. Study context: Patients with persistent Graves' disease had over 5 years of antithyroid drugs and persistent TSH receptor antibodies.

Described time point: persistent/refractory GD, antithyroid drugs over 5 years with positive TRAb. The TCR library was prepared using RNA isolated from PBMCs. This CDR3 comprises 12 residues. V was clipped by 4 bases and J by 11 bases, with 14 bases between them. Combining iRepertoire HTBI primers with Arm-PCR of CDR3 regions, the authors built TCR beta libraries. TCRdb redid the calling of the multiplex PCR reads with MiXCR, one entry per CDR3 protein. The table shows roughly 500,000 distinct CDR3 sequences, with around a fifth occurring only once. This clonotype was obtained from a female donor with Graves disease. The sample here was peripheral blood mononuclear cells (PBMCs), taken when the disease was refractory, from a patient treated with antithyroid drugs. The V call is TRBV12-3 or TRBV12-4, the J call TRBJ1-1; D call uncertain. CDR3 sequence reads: CASSYGSYRAFF. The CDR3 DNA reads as TGTGCCAGCAGTTACGGTTCTTATAGGGCTTTCTTT.